The sequence of this T cell receptor beta chain was determined in a study of cytomegalovirus exposure and HLA in healthy donors. The germline V gene has CDR1 MNHNS and CDR2 SASEGT. The CDR3 has 15 amino acids. With respect to this clone: The antigen is undetermined. Compared with germline, one end of the junction differs, possibly owing to a read error.

Primers for the PCR totalled 60 Vbeta and 13 Jbeta. As handled by the study authors: There were around 78 million unique TCR beta chains by a later count, and about 12 million of them were shared. TCRdb's table, derived via immunoSEQ multiplex PCR, lists solely in-frame clones and lacks some. The D gene and trimming were derived from the DNA, and the V and J assignments and clone size from that table. The sample shows 100,000 to 150,000 clones, under 85% of them seen only once. Study conclusions and caveats: Among the most significant clusters, several appeared linked to common viral pathogens in a later analysis. Most of the TCR beta V segments (in an earlier analysis) were productive either about 90% or about 30% of the time.

The chain employs TRBV6-1 and TRBJ2-6; 8 bases fit TRBD1. The clonotype originates from a human donor in good health. The sequenced sample was PBMCs. CDR3 sequence: CASSVQGAGANGLTF. CDR3 in DNA: TGTGCCAGCAGTGTTCAGGGGGCTGGGGCCAACGGCCTGACTTTC.